This T cell receptor (beta chain) was obtained from a study of shared clonotypes between healthy human individuals. About this clone itself: Its antigen remains unknown.

Clones were sequenced by immunoSEQ multiplex PCR, and TCRdb holds only the in-frame ones, with some missing. The sample contains about 2.3 million clones, 90% to 95% of which appear only once. Whole-study results and caveats: The study found about 5% of naive CD4 clonotypes shared across a few donors.

This CDR3 contains 16 residues. V shed 5 bases and J 2 bases; nucleotides not matched to a gene: 7. CDR1 SGHAT and CDR2 FQDESV come from the germline V gene (reference sequence). All donors were Caucasian adults living in Nashville, Tennessee. Both subsets, CD45RA+ naive and CD45RA-negative memory, were split from the CD4+ cells. This clonotype was sampled from a man aged 18 to 29 in good health. Some clones in this sample may be carry-over from other donors' samples. This chain connects TRBV11-1 to TRBJ2-2; TRBD2 aligns across 8 bases. The source material was naive CD4+ T cells from PBMCs. This sample's subset: CD45RA+ positively selected. CDR3 in DNA: TGTGCCAGCAGCCCCAGCGGGAGAGGTAACACCGGGGAGCTGTTTTTT. This sequence encodes CASSPSGRGNTGELFF.